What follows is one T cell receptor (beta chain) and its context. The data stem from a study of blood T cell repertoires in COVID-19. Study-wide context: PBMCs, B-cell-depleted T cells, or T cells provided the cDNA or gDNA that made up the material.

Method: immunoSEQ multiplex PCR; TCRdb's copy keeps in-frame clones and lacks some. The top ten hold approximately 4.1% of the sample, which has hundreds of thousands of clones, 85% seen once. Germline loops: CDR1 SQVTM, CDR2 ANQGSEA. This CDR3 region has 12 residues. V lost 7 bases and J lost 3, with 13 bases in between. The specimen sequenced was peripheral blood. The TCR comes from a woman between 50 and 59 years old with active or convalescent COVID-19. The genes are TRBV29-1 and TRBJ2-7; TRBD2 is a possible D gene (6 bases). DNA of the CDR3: TGCAGCGCTGAGGGACTGGGCTACGAGCAGTACTTC. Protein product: CSAEGLGYEQYF.